This T cell receptor (beta chain) was captured in a study of blood T cell repertoires in COVID-19. For the study at large: PBMCs, B-cell-depleted T cells, or T cells were the source of the cDNA or gDNA that made up the material.

The repertoire was sequenced with immunoSEQ multiplex PCR; TCRdb's copy has only in-frame clones and lacks some. The sample has about 220,000 clones, roughly 84% seen once; the top ten hold around 3.5%. The CDR3 spans 12 residues. Germline V gene lookup returns CDR1 SEHNR and CDR2 FQNEAQ (reference sequence). V lost 4 bases, J lost 6 bases, and 10 bases lay in between. This chain uses TRBV7-9 with TRBJ2-7, with a possible D match to TRBD2 (6 bases). The sequenced material came from peripheral blood. The receptor was derived from an elderly woman with acute or convalescent COVID-19. The CDR3 sequence is CASSSAGGEQYF. CDR3 nucleotide sequence: TGTGCCAGCAGCTCCGCCGGGGGCGAGCAGTACTTC.